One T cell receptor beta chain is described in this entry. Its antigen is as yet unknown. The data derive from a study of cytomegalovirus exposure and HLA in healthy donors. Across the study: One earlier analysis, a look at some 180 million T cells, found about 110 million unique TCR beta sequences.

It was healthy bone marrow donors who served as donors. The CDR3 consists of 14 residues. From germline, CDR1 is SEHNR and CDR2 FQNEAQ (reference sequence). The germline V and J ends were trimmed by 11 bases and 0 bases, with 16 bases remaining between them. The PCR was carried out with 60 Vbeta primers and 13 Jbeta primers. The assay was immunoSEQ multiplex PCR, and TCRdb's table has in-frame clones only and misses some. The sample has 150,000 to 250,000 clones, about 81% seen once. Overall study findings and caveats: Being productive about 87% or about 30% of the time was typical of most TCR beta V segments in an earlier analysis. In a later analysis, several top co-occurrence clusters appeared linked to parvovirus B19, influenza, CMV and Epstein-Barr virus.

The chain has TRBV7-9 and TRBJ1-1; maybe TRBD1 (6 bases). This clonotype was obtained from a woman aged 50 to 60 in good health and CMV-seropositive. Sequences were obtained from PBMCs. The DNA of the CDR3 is TGTGCCGGAGGTCACGGGGGGCTGAACACTGAAGCTTTCTTT. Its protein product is CAGGHGGLNTEAFF.